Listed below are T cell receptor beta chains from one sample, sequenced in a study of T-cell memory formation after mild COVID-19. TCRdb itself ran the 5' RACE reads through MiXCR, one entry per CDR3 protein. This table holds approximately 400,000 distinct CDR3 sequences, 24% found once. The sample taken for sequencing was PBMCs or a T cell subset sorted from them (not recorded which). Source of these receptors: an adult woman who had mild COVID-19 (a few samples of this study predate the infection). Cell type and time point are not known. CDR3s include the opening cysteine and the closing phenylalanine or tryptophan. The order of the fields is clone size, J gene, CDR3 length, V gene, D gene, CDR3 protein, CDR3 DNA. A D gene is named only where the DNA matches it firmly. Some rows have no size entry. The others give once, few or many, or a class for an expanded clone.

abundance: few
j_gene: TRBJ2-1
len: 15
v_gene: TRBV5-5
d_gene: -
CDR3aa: CASSLEGVPYNEQFF
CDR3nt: TGTGCCAGCAGCTTGGAAGGGGTCCCCTACAATGAGCAGTTCTTC

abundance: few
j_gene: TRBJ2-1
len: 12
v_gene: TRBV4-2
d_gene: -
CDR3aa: CASSQEPLEQFF
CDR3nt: TGTGCCAGCAGCCAAGAGCCGCTTGAGCAGTTCTTC

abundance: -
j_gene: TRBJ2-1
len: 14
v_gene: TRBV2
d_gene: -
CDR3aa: CASRSGTSYNEQFF
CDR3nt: TGTGCCAGCAGGTCAGGAACCTCCTACAATGAGCAGTTCTTC

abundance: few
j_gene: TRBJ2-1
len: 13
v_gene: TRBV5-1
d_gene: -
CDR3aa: CASSLASNNEQFF
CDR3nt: TGCGCCAGCAGCTTGGCCAGCAACAATGAGCAGTTCTTC

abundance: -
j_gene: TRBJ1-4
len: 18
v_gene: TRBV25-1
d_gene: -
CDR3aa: CASSEYRGPAGVREKLFF
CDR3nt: TGTGCCAGCAGTGAATATAGAGGTCCCGCAGGGGTGAGAGAAAAACTGTTTTTT

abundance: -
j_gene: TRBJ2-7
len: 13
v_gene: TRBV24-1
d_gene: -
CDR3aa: CATSGAGSHEQYF
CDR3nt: TGTGCCACCAGTGGGGCAGGGAGCCACGAGCAGTACTTC

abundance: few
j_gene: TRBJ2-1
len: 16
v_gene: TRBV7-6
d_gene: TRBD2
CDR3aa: CASSPPSGGLNNEQFF
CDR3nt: TGTGCCAGCAGCCCTCCCAGCGGGGGGCTGAACAATGAGCAGTTCTTC

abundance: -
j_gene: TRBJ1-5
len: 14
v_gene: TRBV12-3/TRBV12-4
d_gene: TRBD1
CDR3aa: CASSLQGASQPQHF
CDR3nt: TGTGCCAGCAGTTTGCAGGGGGCTAGTCAGCCCCAGCATTTT

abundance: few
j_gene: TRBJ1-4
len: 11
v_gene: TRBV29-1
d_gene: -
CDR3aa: CSVNLGGTALF
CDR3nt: TGCAGCGTTAACTTGGGTGGAACAGCCCTTTTT

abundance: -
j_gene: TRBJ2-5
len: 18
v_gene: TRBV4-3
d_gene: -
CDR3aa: CASSQELLRRLPRQTQYF
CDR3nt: TGCGCCAGCAGCCAAGAATTGCTAAGGCGACTCCCCCGACAGACCCAGTACTTC

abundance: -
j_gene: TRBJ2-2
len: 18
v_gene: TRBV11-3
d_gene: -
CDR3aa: CASSLRGRPLGVTGELFF
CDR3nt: TGTGCCAGCAGCTTGAGAGGAAGACCCCTGGGGGTCACCGGGGAGCTGTTTTTT

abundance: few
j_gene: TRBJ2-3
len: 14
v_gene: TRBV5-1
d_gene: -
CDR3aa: CASSVRGTTDTQYF
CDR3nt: TGCGCCAGCAGCGTACGGGGGACCACAGATACGCAGTATTTT

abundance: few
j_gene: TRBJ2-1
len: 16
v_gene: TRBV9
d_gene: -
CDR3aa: CASSVTGDPPSFEQFF
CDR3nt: TGTGCCAGCAGCGTAACGGGGGACCCACCTTCCTTTGAGCAGTTCTTC

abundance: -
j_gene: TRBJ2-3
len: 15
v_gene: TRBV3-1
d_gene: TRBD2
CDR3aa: CASRYSGGVEGTQYF
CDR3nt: TGTGCCAGCAGATACAGCGGGGGGGTTGAGGGTACGCAGTATTTT

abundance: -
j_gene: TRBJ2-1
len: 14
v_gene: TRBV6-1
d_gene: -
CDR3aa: CASSTTHSYNEQFF
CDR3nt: TGTGCCAGCAGTACCACACACTCCTACAATGAGCAGTTCTTC

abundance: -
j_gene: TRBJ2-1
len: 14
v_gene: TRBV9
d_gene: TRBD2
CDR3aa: CASSKFGGDNEQFF
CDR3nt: TGTGCCAGCAGCAAATTTGGGGGGGACAATGAGCAGTTCTTC

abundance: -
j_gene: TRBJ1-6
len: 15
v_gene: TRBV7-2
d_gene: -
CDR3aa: CASSPDRMNNSPLHF
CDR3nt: TGTGCCAGCAGCCCCGACAGGATGAATAATTCACCCCTCCACTTT

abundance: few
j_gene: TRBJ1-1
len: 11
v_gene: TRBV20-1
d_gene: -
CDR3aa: CSAGPDREAFF
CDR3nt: TGCAGTGCGGGGCCGGACCGTGAGGCTTTCTTT

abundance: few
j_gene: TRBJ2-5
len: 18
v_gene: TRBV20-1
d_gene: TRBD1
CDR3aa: CSAADGTGEPFLQETQYF
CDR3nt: TGCAGTGCGGCGGATGGAACAGGGGAACCCTTCCTCCAAGAGACCCAGTACTTC

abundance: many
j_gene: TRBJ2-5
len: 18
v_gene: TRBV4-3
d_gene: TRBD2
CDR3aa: CASSQDHRLAGAQETQYF
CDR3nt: TGCGCCAGCAGCCAAGATCATAGGCTAGCGGGGGCTCAAGAGACCCAGTACTTC

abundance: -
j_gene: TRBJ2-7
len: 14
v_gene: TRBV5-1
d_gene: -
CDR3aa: CASSLGNTGQEQYF
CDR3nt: TGCGCCAGCAGCTTGGGGAACACAGGGCAAGAGCAGTACTTC

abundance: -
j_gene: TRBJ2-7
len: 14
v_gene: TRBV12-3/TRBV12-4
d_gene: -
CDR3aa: CASSFDGKYYEQYF
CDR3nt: TGTGCCAGCAGTTTTGACGGAAAGTACTACGAGCAGTACTTC

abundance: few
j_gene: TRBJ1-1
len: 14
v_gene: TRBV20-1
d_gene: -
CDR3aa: CSARVVRANTEAFF
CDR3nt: TGCAGTGCTAGAGTGGTCAGGGCGAACACTGAAGCTTTCTTT

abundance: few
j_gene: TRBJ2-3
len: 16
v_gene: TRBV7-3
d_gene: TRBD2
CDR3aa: CASSDRLADTTDTQYF
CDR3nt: TGTGCCAGCAGCGACAGACTAGCGGACACCACAGATACGCAGTATTTT

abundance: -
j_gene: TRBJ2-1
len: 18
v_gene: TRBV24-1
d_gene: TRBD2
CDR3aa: CATSDFRSSGSSYNEQFF
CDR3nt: TGTGCCACCAGTGATTTCCGAAGTAGCGGGTCGTCCTACAATGAGCAGTTCTTC

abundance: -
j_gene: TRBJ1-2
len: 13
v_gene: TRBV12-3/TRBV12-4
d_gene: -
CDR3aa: CASTLGGADGYTF
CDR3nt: TGTGCCAGCACCCTGGGGGGGGCTGACGGCTACACCTTC

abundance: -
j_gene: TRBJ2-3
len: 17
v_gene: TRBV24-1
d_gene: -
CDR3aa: CATSDLQGGRVTDTQYF
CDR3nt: TGTGCCACCAGTGACCTACAAGGGGGGCGGGTCACAGATACGCAGTATTTT

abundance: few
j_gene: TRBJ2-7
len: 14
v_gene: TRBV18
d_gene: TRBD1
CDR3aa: CASSPDRTSYEQYF
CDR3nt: TGTGCCAGCTCACCGGACAGGACTTCCTACGAGCAGTACTTC

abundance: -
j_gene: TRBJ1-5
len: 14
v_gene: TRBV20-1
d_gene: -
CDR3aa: CSASGKNSNQPQHF
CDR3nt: TGCAGTGCTAGTGGAAAGAATAGCAATCAGCCCCAGCATTTT

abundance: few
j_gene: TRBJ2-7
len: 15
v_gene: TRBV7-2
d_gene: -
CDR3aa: CASSPSRVSSYEQYF
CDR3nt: TGTGCCAGCAGCCCCAGTCGCGTCAGCTCCTACGAGCAGTACTTC

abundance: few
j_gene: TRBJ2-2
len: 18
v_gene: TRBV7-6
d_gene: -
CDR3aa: CASSLGGTRGPNTGELFF
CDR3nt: TGTGCCAGCAGCTTAGGGGGGACGCGAGGCCCTAACACCGGGGAGCTGTTTTTT

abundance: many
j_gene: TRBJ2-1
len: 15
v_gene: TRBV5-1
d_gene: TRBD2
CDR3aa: CASSLVGEGRNEQFF
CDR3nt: TGCGCCAGCAGCTTGGTGGGGGAGGGCCGCAATGAGCAGTTCTTC

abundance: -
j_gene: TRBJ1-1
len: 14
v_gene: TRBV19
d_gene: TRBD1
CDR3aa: CASSPGDRGYEAFF
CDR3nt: TGTGCCAGTAGTCCAGGGGACAGGGGGTATGAAGCTTTCTTT

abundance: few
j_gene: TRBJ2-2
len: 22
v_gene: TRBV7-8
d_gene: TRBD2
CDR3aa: CASSVPNHPRTSGSSYTGELFF
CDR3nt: TGTGCCAGCAGCGTACCGAACCACCCGCGGACTAGCGGGAGCTCGTACACCGGGGAGCTGTTTTTT

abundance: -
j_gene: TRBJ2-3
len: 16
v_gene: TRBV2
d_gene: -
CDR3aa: CASSVRAQASTDTQYF
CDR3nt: TGTGCCAGCAGTGTCCGAGCGCAGGCTAGCACAGATACGCAGTATTTT

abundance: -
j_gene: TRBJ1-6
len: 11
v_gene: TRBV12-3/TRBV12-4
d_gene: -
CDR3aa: CASSLSSPLHF
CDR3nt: TGTGCCAGCAGTCTGTCGTCACCCCTCCACTTT

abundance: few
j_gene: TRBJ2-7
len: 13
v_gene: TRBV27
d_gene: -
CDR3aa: CASSLFATYEQYF
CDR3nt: TGTGCCAGCAGTTTGTTTGCGACCTACGAGCAGTACTTC

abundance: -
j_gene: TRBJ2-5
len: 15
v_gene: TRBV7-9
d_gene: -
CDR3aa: CASSHHRTDQETQYF
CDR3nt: TGTGCCAGCAGCCATCACCGTACAGATCAAGAGACCCAGTACTTC

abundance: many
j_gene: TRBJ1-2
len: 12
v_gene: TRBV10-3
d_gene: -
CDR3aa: CATADSNYGYTF
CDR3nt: TGTGCCACCGCAGACAGTAACTATGGCTACACCTTC

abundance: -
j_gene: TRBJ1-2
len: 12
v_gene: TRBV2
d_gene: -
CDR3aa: CASSREGFGYTF
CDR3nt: TGTGCCAGCAGTCGGGAAGGGTTCGGCTACACCTTC

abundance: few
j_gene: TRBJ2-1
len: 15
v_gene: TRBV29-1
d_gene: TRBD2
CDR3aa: CSVERASGRNNEQFF
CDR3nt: TGCAGCGTTGAAAGGGCTAGCGGGAGGAACAATGAGCAGTTCTTC

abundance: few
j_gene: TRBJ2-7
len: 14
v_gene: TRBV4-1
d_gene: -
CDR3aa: CASSVRDADYEQYF
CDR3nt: TGCGCCAGCAGCGTTCGGGACGCGGACTACGAGCAGTACTTC

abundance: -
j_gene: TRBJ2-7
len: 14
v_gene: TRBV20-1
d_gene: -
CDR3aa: CSARAGRSTYEQYF
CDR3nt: TGCAGTGCTAGAGCTGGACGTTCCACCTACGAGCAGTACTTC

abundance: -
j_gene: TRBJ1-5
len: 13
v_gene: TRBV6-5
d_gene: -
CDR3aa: CASSSGRGQPQHF
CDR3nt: TGTGCCAGCAGTTCGGGGAGGGGACAGCCCCAGCATTTT

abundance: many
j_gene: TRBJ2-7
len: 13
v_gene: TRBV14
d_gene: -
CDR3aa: CASSQVSVGGQHF
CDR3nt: TGTGCCAGCAGCCAAGTCAGTGTAGGGGGTCAGCACTTC

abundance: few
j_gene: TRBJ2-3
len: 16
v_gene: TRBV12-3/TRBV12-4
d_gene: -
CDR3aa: CASSLELSGSTDTQYF
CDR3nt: TGTGCCAGCAGTTTAGAGCTCTCGGGAAGCACAGATACGCAGTATTTT

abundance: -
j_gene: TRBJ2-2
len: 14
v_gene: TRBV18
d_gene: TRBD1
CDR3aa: CASSAIQGTGELFF
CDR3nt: TGTGCCAGCTCAGCGATACAGGGGACCGGGGAGCTGTTTTTT

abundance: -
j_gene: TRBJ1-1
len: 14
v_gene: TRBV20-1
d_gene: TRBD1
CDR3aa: CSADRGIMNTEAFF
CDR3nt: TGCAGTGCCGACAGGGGGATCATGAACACTGAAGCTTTCTTT